Below are 30 T cell receptor beta chains sequenced from a single sample in a study of cytomegalovirus exposure and HLA in healthy donors. It was with 60 Vbeta and 13 Jbeta primers that the PCR ran. The method was immunoSEQ multiplex PCR; TCRdb's version includes in-frame clones alone and lacks a portion of them. The table has around 150,000 clones, 77% seen once. Sequencing was done on a sample of PBMCs. The receptors stem from a man aged 25-45 years in good health and CMV-seronegative.

This chain uses TRBV5-1 with TRBJ2-3, with D tentatively TRBD1 (5 bases). This CDR3 is 13 amino acids long. V was clipped by 0 bases and J by 4 bases, with 6 bases between them. Per the germline V gene, CDR1 is SGHRS and CDR2 is YFSETQ. CDR3 sequence (DNA): TGCGCCAGCAGCTTGGAACAGGCAGATACGCAGTATTTT. It yields the protein CASSLEQADTQYF.

V usage is TRBV5-8 and J usage is TRBJ1-5, with 7 bases matching TRBD1. Germline values: CDR1 SGHTS, CDR2 YDEGEE. The CDR3 sequence is 15 residues long. The trim removed 4 bases at V and 3 bases at J, leaving 7 bases unmatched. The CDR3 loop is CASSIWTGHNQPQHF. CDR3 DNA sequence: TGTGCCAGCAGCATATGGACAGGACACAATCAGCCCCAGCATTTT.

This clone was seen a handful of times. This sequence joins TRBV6-1 and TRBJ2-7, with TRBD2 matching over 11 bases. This CDR3 comprises 16 residues. With V trimmed by 4 bases and J by 6 bases, 11 bases remained unmatched. Germline CDR1 and CDR2: MNHNS and SASEGT. The CDR3: CASSGGTSGSLFEQYF. In DNA form, the CDR3 reads TGTGCCAGCAGTGGGGGAACTAGCGGGAGTCTCTTCGAGCAGTACTTC.

This clone was recorded once. This chain connects TRBV5-5 to TRBJ1-4; TRBD1 agrees at 7 bases. The V gene end was trimmed by 3 bases and the J gene end by 7 bases; junction bases not matched to a gene: 12. The germline CDR1 and CDR2 sequences are SGHKS and YYEKEE (reference sequence). The CDR3 covers 16 residues. The DNA of the CDR3 is TGTGCCAGCAGCTACCCAACAGGGGCCCCGGGTGAAAAACTGTTTTTT. Amino acid sequence: CASSYPTGAPGEKLFF.

The chain carries TRBV6-6 and TRBJ2-7; possibly TRBD1 for D (6 bases). Trimming took 11 bases from V and 12 from J, leaving 26 bases between them. CDR1 MNHNY and CDR2 SVGAGI come from the germline V gene (reference sequence). This CDR3 is built from 13 residues. The CDR3 DNA is TGTGCCGCCTCCGGGACAACTCATTCAGAGGTGTACTTC. The encoded protein is CAASGTTHSEVYF.

The chain is built from TRBV18 and TRBJ1-2; 12 bases line up with TRBD1. The CDR3 totals 15 residues. J gave up 4 bases and V 6 bases, and 6 bases lay outside the gene matches. The germline V gene has CDR1 KGHSH and CDR2 LQKENI. DNA of the CDR3: TGTGCCAGCTCTCCGGGACAGGGGGCAGGCTATGGCTACACCTTC. It encodes CASSPGQGAGYGYTF.

This chain uses TRBV5-4 with TRBJ2-1; 7 bases agree with TRBD2. Germline V gives CDR1 SGHNT, CDR2 YYREEE (reference sequence). Trimming removed 3 bases from V and 4 bases from J; junction bases left unmatched: 13. The CDR3 is 17 amino acids. The CDR3 nucleotides are TGTGCCAGCAGCTCGTCCCTAGCGGTGGGAACATACAATGAGCAGTTCTTC. This codes for CASSSSLAVGTYNEQFF.

The chain combines TRBV30 with TRBJ2-1, with a possible D match to TRBD2 (5 bases). CDR1 GTSNPN and CDR2 SVGIG come from the germline V gene (reference sequence). The CDR3 loop spans 12 amino acids. With 1 base removed from V and 5 bases from J, the gap between germline ends came to 6 bases. The CDR3 region has the DNA TGTGCCTGGAGTGCGGAGGACAATGAGCAGTTCTTC. Translating gives CAWSAEDNEQFF.

The V gene is TRBV2, the J gene TRBJ2-2; TRBD1 agrees at 9 bases. Germline V gene sequence: CDR1 SNHLY, CDR2 FYNNEI. V was pared by 10 bases and J by 2 bases, with 5 bases of the junction left unmatched. This CDR3 has 14 residues. The CDR3 region has the DNA TGTGCCAAACAGGGGGCGGAAAACACCGGGGAGCTGTTTTTT. Its protein is CAKQGAENTGELFF.

This clone is a singleton in its sample. The rearrangement uses TRBV27 and TRBJ2-7, with a possible D match to TRBD1 (5 bases). In germline, CDR1 is MNHEY, CDR2 SMNVEV (reference sequence). Trimming took 5 bases from V and 2 from J, leaving 13 bases between them. The CDR3 is 14 amino acids. The CDR3 nucleotides read TGTGCCAGCAGTCCTCAGACAGCAACCTACGAGCAGTACTTC. It codes for CASSPQTATYEQYF.

J is TRBJ1-2 and V is TRBV6-1, with TRBD1 identical over 8 bases. Per the germline V gene, CDR1 is MNHNS and CDR2 is SASEGT. This CDR3 has 14 residues. V lost 1 base to trimming and J lost 8 bases; unmatched junction nucleotides: 6. The DNA of the CDR3 is TGTGCCAGCAGTGAAGTGCAGGGGGCATGGGGCTACACCTTC. Its translation is CASSEVQGAWGYTF.

In the case of this clone: Other DNA sequences in the sample encode the same CDR3. The CDR3 loop is CASSSGQGLHEQFF. CDR3 nucleotides: TGTGCCAGCAGTTCCGGACAGGGGTTACATGAGCAGTTCTTC. J is TRBJ2-1 and V is TRBV27; 9 bases match TRBD1. Trimming took 4 bases from V and 8 from J; bases not matched to a gene: 6. The germline CDR1 and CDR2 sequences are MNHEY and SMNVEV (reference sequence). The CDR3 runs to 14 residues.

The sample holds a few counts of this clone. The V gene is TRBV11-2, the J gene TRBJ1-1; D not resolved. The CDR3 has 12 amino acids. V gave up 2 bases and J gave up 6 bases, with 7 bases separating them. Germline loops: CDR1 SGHAT, CDR2 FQNNGV. The DNA of the CDR3 is TGTGCCAGCAGCTTAAGACACTCTGAAGCTTTCTTT. Residues: CASSLRHSEAFF.

The chain is built from TRBV11-2 and TRBJ1-4, with 12 bases lining up with TRBD1. The CDR3 is 17 amino acids. With V trimmed by 5 bases and J by 3 bases, 7 bases remained unmatched. Germline assignment: CDR1 SGHAT and CDR2 FQNNGV. The DNA for the CDR3 is TGTGCCAGCAGCCCCACGGGACAGGGGGCGGCTAATGAAAAACTGTTTTTT. This encodes CASSPTGQGAANEKLFF.

CDR3 DNA: TGCAGCGCCCTGACTAGCGGGAGGAGGAGCTCCTACAATGAGCAGTTCTTC. It yields the protein CSALTSGRRSSYNEQFF. The V call is TRBV29-1, the J call TRBJ2-1, with 13 nucleotides matching TRBD2. Germline trimming cut 7 bases from V and 0 bases from J; bases unmatched to any gene: 9. There are 17 residues in the CDR3. CDR1 is SQVTM, CDR2 ANQGSEA, per germline.

This clone was seen just once. This chain links TRBV6-6 with TRBJ1-5; D is unresolved. Per the germline V gene, CDR1 is MNHNY and CDR2 is SVGAGI (reference sequence). Trimming shortened V by 5 bases and J by 9 bases, and 11 bases separated the two germline ends. The CDR3 is 12 residues long. For the CDR3, the DNA is TGTGCCAGCAGTAACCAGGTCGGGCCCCAGCATTTT. This codes for CASSNQVGPQHF.

The V and J genes are TRBV6-1 and TRBJ2-5; 10 positions agree with TRBD1. The CDR3 has 15 amino acids. V gave up 2 bases and J gave up 4 bases; unmatched junction bases: 4. The germline V gene has CDR1 MNHNS and CDR2 SASEGT. The CDR3 coding sequence is TGTGCCAGCAGTGAAACCCGGGACAGGGGAGAGACCCAGTACTTC. Its translation: CASSETRDRGETQYF.

In regard to this clone: Germline and junction disagree at one end, which may indicate a read error. The sample holds other DNA sequences that translate to the same CDR3. J is TRBJ1-2 and V is TRBV5-1; D is ambiguous. This CDR3 region has 14 residues. Germline V gene sequence: CDR1 SGHRS, CDR2 YFSETQ. CDR3 amino acids: CASSLSLANYGYTF. CDR3 sequence (DNA): TGCGCCAGTAGCTTGTCATTAGCTAACTATGGCTACACCTTC.

J is TRBJ1-2 and V is TRBV18; 10 positions agree with TRBD1. CDR1 is KGHSH, CDR2 LQKENI, per germline. Trimming took 3 bases from V and 8 from J; bases not matched to a gene: 6. The CDR3 totals 14 residues. This CDR3 is CASSPAGTGEGYTF. As DNA, the CDR3 is TGTGCCAGCTCACCGGCCGGGACAGGGGAGGGCTACACCTTC.

The chain employs TRBV5-1 and TRBJ2-5; D might be TRBD2 (7 bases). The length of the CDR3 is 15 residues. Looked up from germline, CDR1 is SGHRS and CDR2 is YFSETQ. V was trimmed by 1 base and J by 5 bases, leaving 15 bases between them. The CDR3 bases are TGCGCCAGCAGCTTGTTCGGGGGGCTGGGTGAGACCCAGTACTTC. It specifies CASSLFGGLGETQYF.

The chain combines TRBV10-1 with TRBJ2-7; 12 nucleotides agree with TRBD2. Germline CDR1 is WNHNN and CDR2 is SYGVQD (reference sequence). V was pared by 3 bases and J by 3 bases, with 6 bases of the junction left unmatched. The CDR3 is 16 amino acids. The CDR3 region is CASSDPRTSGNYEQYF. In DNA form, the CDR3 reads TGCGCCAGCAGTGACCCCCGGACTAGCGGGAACTACGAGCAGTACTTC.

This clone was picked up a small number of times. The genes are TRBV2 and TRBJ1-2; 7 bases are a match to TRBD1. The CDR3 runs to 14 residues. The germline V gene has CDR1 SNHLY and CDR2 FYNNEI. The ends lost 6 bases at V and 3 bases at J; junction bases unmatched: 7. DNA for the CDR3: TGTGCCAGCAGAACAGGGGTTTTCGACTATGGCTACACCTTC. It is translated as CASRTGVFDYGYTF.

This clone appeared once. The V gene is TRBV6-5, the J gene TRBJ2-7; TRBD2 agrees at 8 bases. Trimming removed 2 bases from V and 0 bases from J; junction bases left unmatched: 3. The CDR3 runs to 15 residues. In germline, CDR1 is MNHEY, CDR2 SVGAGI. Written as DNA, the CDR3 is TGTGCCAGCAGTTACGCTAGCGGGCCCTCCTACGAGCAGTACTTC. Its translation: CASSYASGPSYEQYF.

This sequence joins TRBV19 and TRBJ2-3; 7 bases map to TRBD1. This CDR3 comprises 16 residues. Germline values: CDR1 LNHDA, CDR2 SQIVND (reference sequence). Unmatched junction bases numbered 9, after V lost 5 bases and J lost 1 base. The CDR3 loop is CASSPFSGTGTDTQYF. The CDR3 nucleotides read TGTGCCAGTAGTCCATTTTCCGGGACAGGCACAGATACGCAGTATTTT.

The V call is TRBV6-6, the J call TRBJ1-3, with TRBD1 identical over 9 bases. Germline-derived CDR1 and CDR2 are MNHNY and SVGAGI (reference sequence). Trimming took 5 bases from V and 0 from J; bases not matched to a gene: 2. The CDR3 loop spans 15 amino acids. The CDR3, as DNA: TGTGCCAGCAGTAAGGACAGGGGCTCTGGAAACACCATATATTTT. It specifies CASSKDRGSGNTIYF.

This clone was picked up a small number of times. The V call is TRBV9, the J call TRBJ1-2; D not resolved. Germline V gene data show CDR1 as SGDLS and CDR2 as YYNGEE. V lost 4 bases and J 4 bases, leaving 5 bases between the germline ends. CDR3 size: 11 residues. CDR3 DNA sequence: TGTGCCAGCAGCACCAGCTATGGCTACACCTTC. Protein: CASSTSYGYTF. The whole variable domain, remainder taken from reference TRBV9 and TRBJ1-2, is DSGVTQTPKHLITATGQRVTLRCSPRSGDLSVYWYQQSLDQGLQFLIQYYNGEERAKGNILERFSAQQFPDLHSELNLSSLELGDSALYFCASSTSYGYTFGSGTRLTVV.

CDR3 sequence reads: CASSPTGTSGIYNEQFF. The CDR3, as DNA: TGTGCCAGCAGTCCCACAGGGACTAGCGGGATTTACAATGAGCAGTTCTTC. The chain has TRBV7-9 and TRBJ2-1, with TRBD2 identical over 13 bases. Germline CDR1 is SEHNR and CDR2 is FQNEAQ (reference sequence). CDR3 length: 17 amino acids. V lost 6 bases to trimming and J lost 4 bases; unmatched junction nucleotides: 9.

J is TRBJ1-2 and V is TRBV15, with D perhaps TRBD1 (6 bases). The CDR3 sequence is 14 residues long. V lost 1 base and J lost 8, with 14 bases in between. CDR1 is LNHNV and CDR2 is YYDKDF in the germline V gene (reference sequence). CDR3: CATSRALTGSGYTF. The CDR3 DNA sequence: TGTGCCACCAGCAGAGCCCTAACAGGGAGCGGCTACACCTTC.

The chain links TRBV2 to TRBJ1-5; TRBD1 might be the D (6 bases). V was clipped by 2 bases and J by 0 bases, with 11 bases between them. Germline loops: CDR1 SNHLY, CDR2 FYNNEI. The CDR3 is made up of 16 amino acids. The DNA for the CDR3 is TGTGCCAGCAGTGAACAGGGGATGGGTAGCAATCAGCCCCAGCATTTT. The encoded protein is CASSEQGMGSNQPQHF.

This clone came up a few times. In DNA form, the CDR3 reads TGTGCCAGCAGGTGGACTAGCGGGAGATACACAGATACGCAGTATTTT. This translates into CASRWTSGRYTDTQYF. This rearrangement joins TRBV2 to TRBJ2-3, with TRBD2 identical over 13 bases. With 6 bases clipped from V and 2 bases from J, the junction kept 5 bases outside the gene matches. Germline V gene data show CDR1 as SNHLY and CDR2 as FYNNEI. This CDR3 spans 16 amino acids.